This is a list of T cell receptor beta chains from one sample in a study of blood T cells in healthy people across ages. TCRdb independently ran MiXCR on the 5' RACE reads; one entry per CDR3 protein. This sample has hundreds of thousands of distinct CDR3 sequences; more than 45% occur once, and the top ten carry about 13%. The material sequenced was blood. All receptors come from an elderly woman in good health. The CDR3 runs from the conserved cysteine through the conserved F or W. The order of the fields is V gene, clone size, J gene, D gene, CDR3 DNA, CDR3 protein. The D gene is left open where the match is weak. Not every row has a clone size; where given, it reads once, few, many or a size class.

V: TRBV20-1; size: many; J: TRBJ2-2; D: -; DNA: TGCAGTGCCCAGGGTCCCGGGGAGCTGTTTTTT; CDR3: CSAQGPGELFF
V: TRBV20-1; size: -; J: TRBJ2-7; D: -; DNA: TGCAGTGCTAGTACCCTCAGCGGTAACTACGAGCAGTACTTC; CDR3: CSASTLSGNYEQYF
V: TRBV27; size: -; J: TRBJ2-7; D: -; DNA: TGTGCCAGCAGTGTATCTTCCGGGACCAGGCAGTACTTC; CDR3: CASSVSSGTRQYF
V: TRBV20-1; size: -; J: TRBJ2-1; D: TRBD2; DNA: TGCAGTGCTAGACCCGGGACTAGCGGGAGGGCCAATGAGCAGTTCTTC; CDR3: CSARPGTSGRANEQFF
V: TRBV29-1; size: -; J: TRBJ2-5; D: -; DNA: TGCAGCGTTAGGGCAGGGGATTACCAAGAGACCCAGTACTTC; CDR3: CSVRAGDYQETQYF
V: TRBV11-2; size: -; J: TRBJ1-5; D: -; DNA: TGTGCCAGCCGCCATGTGGGTGCGGGTCAGCCCCAGCATTTT; CDR3: CASRHVGAGQPQHF
V: TRBV5-1; size: many; J: TRBJ2-5; D: -; DNA: TGCGCCAGCAGCTTCAGAGGCCCGTCAAGAAAAGAGACCCAGTACTTC; CDR3: CASSFRGPSRKETQYF
V: TRBV9; size: few; J: TRBJ1-2; D: -; DNA: TGTGCCAGCAGCCGGCAGGGCGATTTCTATGGCTACACCTTC; CDR3: CASSRQGDFYGYTF
V: TRBV5-1; size: -; J: TRBJ2-3; D: -; DNA: TGCGCCAGCAGCTTGGGTCCCCAGGGCAGCACAGATACGCAGTATTTT; CDR3: CASSLGPQGSTDTQYF
V: TRBV20-1; size: -; J: TRBJ1-2; D: TRBD1; DNA: TGCAGTGTCTTCTCGACAGGGGGAAGCTATGGCTACACCTTC; CDR3: CSVFSTGGSYGYTF
V: TRBV20-1; size: once; J: TRBJ2-7; D: -; DNA: TGCAGTGCCAGCCCCCTAGGGGCCCCTTGGGGCGAGCAGTACTTC; CDR3: CSASPLGAPWGEQYF
V: TRBV9; size: -; J: TRBJ2-5; D: -; DNA: TGTGCCAGCAGCGCGACAGGACTACAACAAGAGACCCAGTACTTC; CDR3: CASSATGLQQETQYF
V: TRBV9; size: few; J: TRBJ2-2; D: TRBD2; DNA: TGTGCCAGCAGCAAAGAGAGCGGGGGGGCCGCCGGGGAGCTGTTTTTT; CDR3: CASSKESGGAAGELFF
V: TRBV20-1; size: few; J: TRBJ2-1; D: -; DNA: TGCAGTGCTAGATCGGGATCTACTGAGCAGTTCTTC; CDR3: CSARSGSTEQFF
V: TRBV27; size: -; J: TRBJ1-2; D: TRBD1; DNA: TGTGCCAGCAGTGCTACAGGGGGCGACGTCTATGGCTACACCTTC; CDR3: CASSATGGDVYGYTF
V: TRBV5-1; size: -; J: TRBJ2-1; D: TRBD1; DNA: TGCGCCGGCAGCTCTCTTCGACCGGGACAGGGGGTGAATGAGCAGTTCTTC; CDR3: CAGSSLRPGQGVNEQFF
V: TRBV29-1; size: many; J: TRBJ2-1; D: TRBD2; DNA: TGCAGCGTAAGACTAGCACCGTACAATGAGCAGTTCTTC; CDR3: CSVRLAPYNEQFF
V: TRBV29-1; size: many; J: TRBJ2-3; D: -; DNA: TGCAGCGTGGCCGGGCCCCTGGGAACAGATACGCAGTATTTT; CDR3: CSVAGPLGTDTQYF